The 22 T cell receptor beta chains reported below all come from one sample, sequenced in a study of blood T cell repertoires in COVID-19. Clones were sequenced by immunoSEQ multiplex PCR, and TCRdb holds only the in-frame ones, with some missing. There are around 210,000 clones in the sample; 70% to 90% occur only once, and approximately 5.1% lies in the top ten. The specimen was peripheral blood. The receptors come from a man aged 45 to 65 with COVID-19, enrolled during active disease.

The CDR3 sequence: CASSTLRLAGGRTYEQYF. The CDR3 coding sequence is TGTGCCAGCAGTACCCTCAGACTAGCGGGGGGCAGGACCTACGAGCAGTACTTC. The chain links TRBV27 to TRBJ2-7; 13 bases match TRBD2. This CDR3 has 18 amino acids. Per the germline V gene, CDR1 is MNHEY and CDR2 is SMNVEV (reference sequence). The trim removed 5 bases at V and 2 bases at J, leaving 12 bases unmatched.

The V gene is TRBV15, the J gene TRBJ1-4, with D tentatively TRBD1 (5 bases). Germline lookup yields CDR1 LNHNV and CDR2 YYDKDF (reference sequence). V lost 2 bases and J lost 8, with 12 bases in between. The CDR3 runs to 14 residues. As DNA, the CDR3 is TGTGCCACCAGCAGAAGGGGTGTACAGGAAAAACTGTTTTTT. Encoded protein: CATSRRGVQEKLFF.

Here the CDR3 reads CASSVGSGGASYNEQFF. The CDR3, as DNA: TGTGCCAGCAGCGTAGGTAGCGGGGGGGCCTCCTACAATGAGCAGTTCTTC. The chain links TRBV9 to TRBJ2-1; TRBD2 matches 11 bases. After removal of 0 bases from V and 0 bases from J, the junction contained 2 bases not matched to a gene. Germline lookup yields CDR1 SGDLS and CDR2 YYNGEE. This CDR3 contains 17 residues.

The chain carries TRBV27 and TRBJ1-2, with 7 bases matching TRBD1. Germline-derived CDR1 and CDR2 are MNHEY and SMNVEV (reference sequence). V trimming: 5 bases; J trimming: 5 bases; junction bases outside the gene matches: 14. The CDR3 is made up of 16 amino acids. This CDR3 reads CASSETGLGRGYGYTF. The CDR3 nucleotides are TGTGCCAGCAGTGAGACAGGGTTAGGTCGGGGATATGGCTACACCTTC.

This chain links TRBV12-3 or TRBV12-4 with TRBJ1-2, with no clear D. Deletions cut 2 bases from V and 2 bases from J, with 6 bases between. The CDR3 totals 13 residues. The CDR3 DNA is TGTGCCAGCAGTTTAAGTCAGAACTATGGCTACACCTTC. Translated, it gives CASSLSQNYGYTF.

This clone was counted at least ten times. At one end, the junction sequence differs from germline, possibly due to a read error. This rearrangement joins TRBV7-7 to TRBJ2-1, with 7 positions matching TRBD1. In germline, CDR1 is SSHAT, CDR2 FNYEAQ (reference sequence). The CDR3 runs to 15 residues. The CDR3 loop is CASSFDRDSHNEQFF. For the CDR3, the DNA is TGTGCTAGCAGCTTCGACCGGGACAGCCACAATGAGCAGTTCTTC.

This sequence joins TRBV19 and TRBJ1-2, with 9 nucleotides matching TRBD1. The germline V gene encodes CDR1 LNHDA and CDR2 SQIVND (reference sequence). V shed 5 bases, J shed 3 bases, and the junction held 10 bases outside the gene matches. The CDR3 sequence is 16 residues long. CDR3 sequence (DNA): TGTGCCAGTAGTTCTACAGGGGGCGTTGTGGACTATGGCTACACCTTC. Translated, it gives CASSSTGGVVDYGYTF.

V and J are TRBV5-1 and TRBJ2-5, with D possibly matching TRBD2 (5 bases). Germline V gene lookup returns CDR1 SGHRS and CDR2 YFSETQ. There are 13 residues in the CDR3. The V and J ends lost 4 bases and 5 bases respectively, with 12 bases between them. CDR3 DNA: TGCGCCAGCAGCCGCGGGTCCGGGGAGACCCAGTACTTC. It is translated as CASSRGSGETQYF.

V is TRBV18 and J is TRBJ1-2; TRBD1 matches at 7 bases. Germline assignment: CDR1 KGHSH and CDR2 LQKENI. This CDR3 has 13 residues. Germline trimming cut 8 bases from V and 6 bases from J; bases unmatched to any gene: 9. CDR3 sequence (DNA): TGTGCCAGCGCCGGACAGGAGATGGATGGCTACACCTTC. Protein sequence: CASAGQEMDGYTF.

The CDR3 sequence is CASSSNTGNTGELFF. The CDR3 DNA reads as TGCGCCAGCAGCTCGAATACAGGGAACACCGGGGAGCTGTTTTTT. The rearrangement links TRBV5-1 to TRBJ2-2, with a tentative D call TRBD1 (5 bases). This CDR3 has 15 residues. Germline-derived CDR1 and CDR2 are SGHRS and YFSETQ. Deletions cut 3 bases from V and 1 base from J, with 10 bases between.

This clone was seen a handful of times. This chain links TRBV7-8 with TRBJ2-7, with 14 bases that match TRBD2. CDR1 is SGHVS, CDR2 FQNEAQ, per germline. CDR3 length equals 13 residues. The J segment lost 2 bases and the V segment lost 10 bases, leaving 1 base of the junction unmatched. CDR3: CATGLAGAYEQYF. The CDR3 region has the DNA TGTGCCACGGGACTAGCGGGGGCCTACGAGCAGTACTTC.

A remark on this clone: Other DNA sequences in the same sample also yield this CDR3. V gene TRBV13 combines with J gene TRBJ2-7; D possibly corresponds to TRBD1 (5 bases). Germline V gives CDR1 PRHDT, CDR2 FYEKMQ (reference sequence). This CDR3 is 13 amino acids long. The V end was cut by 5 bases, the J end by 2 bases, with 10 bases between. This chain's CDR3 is CASSLDRAYEQYF. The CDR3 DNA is TGTGCCAGCAGCCTAGACAGAGCCTACGAGCAGTACTTC.

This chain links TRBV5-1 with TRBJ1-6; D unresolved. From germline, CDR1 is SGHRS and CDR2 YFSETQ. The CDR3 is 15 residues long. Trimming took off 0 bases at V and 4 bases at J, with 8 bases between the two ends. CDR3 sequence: CASSLGSGYNSPLHF. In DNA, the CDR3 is TGCGCCAGCAGCTTGGGTTCAGGTTATAATTCACCCCTCCACTTT.

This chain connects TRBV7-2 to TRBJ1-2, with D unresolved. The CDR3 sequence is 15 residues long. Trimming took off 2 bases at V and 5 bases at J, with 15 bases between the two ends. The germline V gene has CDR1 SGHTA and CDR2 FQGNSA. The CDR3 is CASSLSGNPRYGYTF. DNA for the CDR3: TGTGCCAGCAGCTTATCCGGGAACCCGCGTTATGGCTACACCTTC.

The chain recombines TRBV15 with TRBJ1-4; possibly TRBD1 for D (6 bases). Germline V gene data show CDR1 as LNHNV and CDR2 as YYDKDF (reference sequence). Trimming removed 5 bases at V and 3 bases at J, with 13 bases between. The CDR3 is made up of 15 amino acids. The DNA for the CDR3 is TGTGCCACCAGCCCACGGACAGCTCCTAATGAAAAACTGTTTTTT. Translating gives CATSPRTAPNEKLFF.

The CDR3 sequence: CASSRTPDRTNEKLFF. The CDR3 DNA follows: TGTGCCAGCAGCCGCACCCCGGACAGAACTAATGAAAAACTGTTTTTT. This sequence joins TRBV5-4 and TRBJ1-4, with D possibly matching TRBD1 (6 bases). V lost 4 bases and J 1 base, leaving 14 bases between the germline ends. Germline lookup yields CDR1 SGHNT and CDR2 YYREEE (reference sequence). The CDR3 totals 16 residues.

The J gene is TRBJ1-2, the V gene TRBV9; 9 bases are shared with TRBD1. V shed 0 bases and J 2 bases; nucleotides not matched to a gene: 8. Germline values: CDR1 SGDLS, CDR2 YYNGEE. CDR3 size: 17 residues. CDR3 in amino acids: CASSVGTGVGPNYGYTF. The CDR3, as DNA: TGTGCCAGCAGCGTAGGGACAGGGGTCGGCCCCAACTATGGCTACACCTTC.

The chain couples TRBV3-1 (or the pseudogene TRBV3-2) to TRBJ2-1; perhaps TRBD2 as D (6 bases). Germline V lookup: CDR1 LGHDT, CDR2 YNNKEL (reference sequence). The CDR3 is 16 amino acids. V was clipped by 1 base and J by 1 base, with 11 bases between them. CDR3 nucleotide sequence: TGTGCCAGCAGCCAAGGCGGACTAACGTCCTACAATGAGCAGTTCTTC. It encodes CASSQGGLTSYNEQFF.

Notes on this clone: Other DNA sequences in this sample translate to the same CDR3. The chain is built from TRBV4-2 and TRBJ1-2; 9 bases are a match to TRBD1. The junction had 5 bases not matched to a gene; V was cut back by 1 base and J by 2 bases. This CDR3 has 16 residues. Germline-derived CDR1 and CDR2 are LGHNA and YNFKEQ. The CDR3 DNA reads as TGTGCCAGCAGCCAAGGTTGGGACAGGGAGAACTATGGCTACACCTTC. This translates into CASSQGWDRENYGYTF.

CDR3 DNA sequence: TGTGCCAGCAGCGTAGGTTCTCGCGGGGTGTCAGGGGAGCAGTTCTTC. Translation: CASSVGSRGVSGEQFF. The chain uses TRBV9 and TRBJ2-1, with D possibly being TRBD2 (6 bases). CDR1 is SGDLS, CDR2 YYNGEE, per germline. With 0 bases removed from V and 10 bases from J, the gap between germline ends came to 20 bases. This CDR3 spans 16 amino acids.

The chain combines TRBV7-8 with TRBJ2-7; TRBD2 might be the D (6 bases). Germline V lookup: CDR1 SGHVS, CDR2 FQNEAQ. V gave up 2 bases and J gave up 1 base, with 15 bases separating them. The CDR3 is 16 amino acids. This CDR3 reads CASSLIGGAGSYEQYF. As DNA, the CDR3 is TGTGCCAGCAGCTTAATAGGTGGGGCGGGATCCTACGAGCAGTACTTC.

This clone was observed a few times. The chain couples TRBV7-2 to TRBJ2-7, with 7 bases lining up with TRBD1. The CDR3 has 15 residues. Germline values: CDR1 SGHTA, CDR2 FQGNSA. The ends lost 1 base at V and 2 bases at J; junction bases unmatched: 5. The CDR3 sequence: CASSLGPGGPYEQYF. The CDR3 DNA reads TGTGCCAGCAGCTTAGGCCCAGGGGGACCCTACGAGCAGTACTTC.